These T cell receptor beta chains were read from a single sample in a study of identical twins. TCRdb reprocessed the 5' RACE reads via MiXCR and lists one record per CDR3 protein. The sample holds 450,000 to 650,000 distinct CDR3 sequences; 7.5% to 10% are singletons and the top ten take 2.5% to 3%. The sample was also linked to a second study, of yellow fever vaccine responses in identical twins.

The source material was PBMCs. Every receptor here comes from a woman aged 18-29 years in good health. CDR3s include the opening cysteine and the closing phenylalanine or tryptophan. Each record gives: CDR3 protein, clone size, V gene. Clone size is shown for a subset of rows, as once, few, many or a class of expanded clone.

cdr3_aa: CASSRDWRDTQYF; clone_size: .; v_call: TRBV6-1
cdr3_aa: CASSPLHRTGELFF; clone_size: few; v_call: TRBV27
cdr3_aa: CSAGPYGASYNEQFF; clone_size: .; v_call: TRBV20-1
cdr3_aa: CASSDGLAGVTDTQYF; clone_size: .; v_call: TRBV6-2/TRBV6-3
cdr3_aa: CASSWTGTRAYNEQFF; clone_size: few; v_call: TRBV5-6
cdr3_aa: CASSLPTSGGAAKETQYF; clone_size: .; v_call: TRBV11-1
cdr3_aa: CASTISGIAGELFF; clone_size: many; v_call: TRBV12-3/TRBV12-4
cdr3_aa: CASSQDRGAAYGYTF; clone_size: .; v_call: TRBV4-3
cdr3_aa: CATEQGALGTDTQYF; clone_size: .; v_call: TRBV28
cdr3_aa: CSARPLGTIIEGGVETQYF; clone_size: .; v_call: TRBV20-1
cdr3_aa: CASSDGAGVYYEQYF; clone_size: few; v_call: TRBV7-2
cdr3_aa: CASRASGLYNEQFF; clone_size: .; v_call: TRBV2
cdr3_aa: CASSYTPRGEQYF; clone_size: few; v_call: TRBV6-2/TRBV6-3
cdr3_aa: CATSEVDRSTDTQYF; clone_size: many; v_call: TRBV24-1
cdr3_aa: CASSSWDSSYEQYF; clone_size: .; v_call: TRBV7-2
cdr3_aa: CSALTHSYEQYF; clone_size: .; v_call: TRBV20-1
cdr3_aa: CASSEQTSGKETQYF; clone_size: few; v_call: TRBV2
cdr3_aa: CASSQAGYDQPQHF; clone_size: few; v_call: TRBV4-2
cdr3_aa: CAISELGRASSGANVLTF; clone_size: few; v_call: TRBV10-3
cdr3_aa: CASSFEPPYEQYF; clone_size: .; v_call: TRBV7-2
cdr3_aa: CASSPTVAPLHF; clone_size: many; v_call: TRBV11-2
cdr3_aa: CAISEGFGANVLTF; clone_size: many; v_call: TRBV10-3
cdr3_aa: CASSLALDPDTQYF; clone_size: few; v_call: TRBV7-9
cdr3_aa: CASSFGKETQYF; clone_size: many; v_call: TRBV7-9
cdr3_aa: CASSLTPLAKNIQYF; clone_size: .; v_call: TRBV7-3
cdr3_aa: CASSRQGAGLKFF; clone_size: .; v_call: TRBV6-2/TRBV6-3
cdr3_aa: CATSGPYGVGETQYF; clone_size: many; v_call: TRBV24-1
cdr3_aa: CATSAGQGRLETQYF; clone_size: .; v_call: TRBV24-1
cdr3_aa: CASSPVGGHSYEQYF; clone_size: .; v_call: TRBV7-9
cdr3_aa: CASSPTGFSYNEQFF; clone_size: .; v_call: TRBV7-2
cdr3_aa: CAISEGAGSQETQYF; clone_size: many; v_call: TRBV10-3
cdr3_aa: CASSGSNQPQHF; clone_size: many; v_call: TRBV12-3/TRBV12-4
cdr3_aa: CASSLTGSTDTQYF; clone_size: many; v_call: TRBV12-3/TRBV12-4
cdr3_aa: CASSYGGGISEAFF; clone_size: many; v_call: TRBV7-2
cdr3_aa: CASRPTGTGVSPLHF; clone_size: .; v_call: TRBV5-5
cdr3_aa: CASSPTGAQDEQYF; clone_size: .; v_call: TRBV7-9
cdr3_aa: CASSQTGTSGYNEQFF; clone_size: many; v_call: TRBV6-1
cdr3_aa: CSAREVVLGETQYF; clone_size: few; v_call: TRBV20-1
cdr3_aa: CATSSRSTGDTGELFF; clone_size: .; v_call: TRBV15
cdr3_aa: CASSLSGELFF; clone_size: many; v_call: TRBV12-3/TRBV12-4
cdr3_aa: CASSYSAGAVSYEQYF; clone_size: few; v_call: TRBV6-2/TRBV6-3
cdr3_aa: CASSEALGFTTDTQYF; clone_size: .; v_call: TRBV2
cdr3_aa: CASGRTSGRVNEQYF; clone_size: many; v_call: TRBV6-2/TRBV6-3
cdr3_aa: CAWTLQGAVNEQFF; clone_size: .; v_call: TRBV30
cdr3_aa: CASSRDGANVLTF; clone_size: .; v_call: TRBV7-8
cdr3_aa: CSFSGTGVYDEQFF; clone_size: few; v_call: TRBV29-1
cdr3_aa: CAWSWGGEQFF; clone_size: many; v_call: TRBV30
cdr3_aa: CASSPGQATYEQYF; clone_size: .; v_call: TRBV7-9
cdr3_aa: CSARGFVPYEQYF; clone_size: .; v_call: TRBV20-1
cdr3_aa: CSAAAGFADTQYF; clone_size: few; v_call: TRBV20-1
cdr3_aa: CSARPLRASSTDTQYF; clone_size: many; v_call: TRBV20-1
cdr3_aa: CCARDLEGLTIYNEQFF; clone_size: .; v_call: TRBV20-1
cdr3_aa: CASSSDLGYTDQYF; clone_size: .; v_call: TRBV5-1
cdr3_aa: CASSFDYEQYF; clone_size: many; v_call: TRBV5-1
cdr3_aa: CATSDSRLGSYEQYF; clone_size: .; v_call: TRBV24-1